Listed here are 29 T cell receptor beta chains from one sample, sequenced in a study of response to subunit inactivated influenza vaccine. TCRdb analysed the RT-PCR reads with MiXCR anew, one entry per CDR3 protein. Of over 650,000 distinct CDR3 sequences in the sample, around 18% were seen once. Sequences were derived from PBMCs from blood, sampled 4 to 6 days after vaccination. Source of these receptors: a man in his fifties or sixties who received an inactivated influenza vaccine.

In this sample, this clonotype turned up a few times. The chain employs TRBV27 and TRBJ2-7; 11 bases line up with TRBD2. V gave up 2 bases and J gave up 6 bases; unmatched junction bases: 12. Germline V gene lookup returns CDR1 MNHEY and CDR2 SMNVEV (reference sequence). This CDR3 is 17 amino acids long. CDR3 coding DNA: TGTGCCAGCAGTTTAAGGACTAGCGGGTACCCTTTAGGCGAGCAGTACTTC. It encodes CASSLRTSGYPLGEQYF.

This clonotype was seen ten or more times. The chain combines TRBV24-1 with TRBJ2-5, with TRBD2 matching over 10 bases. The V segment lost 1 base and the J segment 4 bases; nucleotides outside the gene matches: 8. CDR1 KGHDR and CDR2 SFDVKD come from the germline V gene. The CDR3 sequence is 17 residues long. The CDR3 region has the DNA TGTGCCACCAGTGATTTAGTGGAGCGGGAGGGCCCAGAGACCCAGTACTTC. This sequence encodes CATSDLVEREGPETQYF.

This rearrangement joins TRBV7-9 to TRBJ1-2; D not certain. The CDR3 contains 12 residues. V lost 6 bases and J lost 8, with 13 bases in between. Germline values: CDR1 SEHNR, CDR2 FQNEAQ (reference sequence). In DNA, the CDR3 is TGTGCCAGCAGAGAACTAGCCGCGGGCTACACCTTC. Translation gives CASRELAAGYTF.

The rearrangement joins TRBV6-2 or TRBV6-3 to TRBJ2-1, with a weak D call TRBD1 (5 bases). Germline-derived CDR1 and CDR2 are MNHEY and SVGEGT. This CDR3 contains 14 residues. V dropped 5 bases and J dropped 8 bases, with 16 bases sitting between them. The CDR3 DNA follows: TGTGCCAGCAGTGACCCGTTTGGGGCCGATGAGCAGTTCTTC. This sequence encodes CASSDPFGADEQFF.

This clonotype has more than one count but fewer than ten. The rearrangement joins TRBV29-1 to TRBJ1-3; D gene ambiguous. The CDR3 is made up of 14 amino acids. The V end lost 6 bases, the J end lost 2 bases, and 14 bases lay between the germline ends. Germline loops: CDR1 SQVTM, CDR2 ANQGSEA. This CDR3 is CSVATVGAGNTIYF. The CDR3 DNA follows: TGCAGCGTAGCCACAGTCGGGGCTGGAAACACCATATATTTT.

The V gene is TRBV7-9, the J gene TRBJ1-2; 7 nucleotides align to TRBD1. The CDR3 runs to 13 residues. Germline V CDR1 and CDR2: SEHNR, FQNEAQ (reference sequence). V lost 4 bases to trimming and J lost 8 bases; unmatched junction nucleotides: 7. The CDR3 DNA reads as TGTGCCAGCAGCTCAGAGACAGGGATAGGCTACACCTTC. Translation: CASSSETGIGYTF.

Concerning this clonotype: Mismatch with germline at one junction end may stem from a read error. This sequence joins TRBV20-1 and TRBJ2-3; D is possibly TRBD2 (5 bases). The germline V gene encodes CDR1 DFQATT and CDR2 SNEGSKA (reference sequence). The CDR3 has 14 residues. CDR3 sequence: CSTRPLTSTDTQYF. The CDR3 nucleotides read TGCAGTACTAGACCACTCACTAGCACAGATACGCAGTATTTT.

This clonotype was seen repeatedly, ten times or more. One junction end disagrees with the germline gene, perhaps due to a read error. V is TRBV12-3 or TRBV12-4 and J is TRBJ2-2; D unclear. The CDR3 covers 14 residues. CDR3 amino acids: CASSLDLNTGELFF. CDR3 coding DNA: TGTGCCAGCAGCTTAGATCTGAACACCGGGGAGCTGTTTTTT.

The genes are TRBV30 and TRBJ2-3, with 7 bases fitting TRBD2. The V segment lost 8 bases and the J segment 6 bases; nucleotides outside the gene matches: 8. This CDR3 spans 12 amino acids. Germline CDR1 reads GTSNPN; CDR2 reads SVGIG (reference sequence). This CDR3 reads CASQPGGDTQYF. In DNA form, the CDR3 reads TGTGCCAGCCAACCGGGAGGTGATACGCAGTATTTT. The whole variable domain, remainder taken from reference TRBV30 and TRBJ2-3, is SQTIHQWPATLVQPVGSPLSLECTVEGTSNPNLYWYRQAAGRGLQLLFYSVGIGQISSEVPQNLSASRPQDRQFILSSKKLLLSDSGFYLCASQPGGDTQYFGPGTRLTVL.

The chain joins TRBV5-5 to TRBJ2-3, with a tentative D call TRBD2 (6 bases). This CDR3 has 16 amino acids. Looked up from germline, CDR1 is SGHKS and CDR2 is YYEKEE (reference sequence). Trimming removed 2 bases at V and 0 bases at J, with 13 bases between. In DNA, the CDR3 is TGTGCCAGCAGCTTTGCCGGGACTTATAGCACAGATACGCAGTATTTT. This translates into CASSFAGTYSTDTQYF.

This chain links TRBV7-9 with TRBJ2-1, with 9 nucleotides matching TRBD1. CDR3 length equals 15 residues. The ends lost 1 base at V and 8 bases at J; junction bases unmatched: 6. The germline gives CDR1 SEHNR, CDR2 FQNEAQ (reference sequence). The CDR3 region is CASSLEGQGEDEQFF. CDR3 DNA sequence: TGTGCCAGCAGCTTAGAGGGACAGGGAGAGGATGAGCAGTTCTTC.

V gene TRBV12-3 or TRBV12-4 combines with J gene TRBJ2-5, with D perhaps given as TRBD1 or TRBD2 (5 bases each). V was trimmed by 11 bases and J by 1 base, leaving 14 bases between them. CDR3 size: 13 residues. CDR3 sequence: CASLPGTQETQYF. The CDR3, as DNA: TGTGCCTCGCTCCCGGGGACCCAAGAGACCCAGTACTTC.

This clonotype has only a few counts. This chain connects TRBV4-3 to TRBJ2-7, with 12 positions matching TRBD2. The junction had 10 bases not matched to a gene; V was cut back by 4 bases and J by 0 bases. In germline, CDR1 is LGHNA, CDR2 YSLEER. CDR3 length equals 18 residues. Here the CDR3 DNA reads TGCGCCAGCAGCCGATCCCCGACTAGCGGGGGCTACTCCTACGAGCAGTACTTC. Protein: CASSRSPTSGGYSYEQYF.

This clonotype has just a few counts. The V and J genes are TRBV7-9 and TRBJ2-1; a possible D gene is TRBD2 (5 bases). Trimming took off 8 bases at V and 4 bases at J, with 12 bases between the two ends. The germline V gene has CDR1 SEHNR and CDR2 FQNEAQ (reference sequence). The CDR3 runs 13 residues. CDR3 sequence: CASVGSQYNEQFF. The DNA of the CDR3 is TGTGCCAGCGTGGGGAGTCAGTACAATGAGCAGTTCTTC.

The rearrangement links TRBV18 to TRBJ2-5, with unresolved D. Germline V lookup: CDR1 KGHSH, CDR2 LQKENI. Between the trimmed V and J ends, which lost 5 bases and 3 bases, there was a span of 10 bases. CDR3 length: 13 amino acids. The CDR3 loop reads CASSAGAEETQYF. CDR3 in DNA: TGTGCCAGCTCAGCAGGCGCCGAAGAGACCCAGTACTTC.

This clonotype came up many times. The CDR3 loop is CSARGSGSSYNEQFF. CDR3 coding DNA: TGCAGTGCTAGAGGGAGCGGCAGCTCCTACAATGAGCAGTTCTTC. This chain connects TRBV20-1 to TRBJ2-1, with D perhaps matching TRBD2 (5 bases). The CDR3 runs to 15 residues. The germline V gene encodes CDR1 DFQATT and CDR2 SNEGSKA (reference sequence). V lost 1 base, J lost 0 bases, and 10 bases lay in between.

This sequence joins TRBV2 and TRBJ1-3; D gene uncertain. Germline assignment: CDR1 SNHLY and CDR2 FYNNEI. The V end was cut by 3 bases, the J end by 5 bases, with 8 bases between. The CDR3 spans 13 residues. The CDR3 bases are TGTGCCAGCAGTGACAGGTCCCGAAACACCATATATTTT. It specifies CASSDRSRNTIYF. Variable domain in full (rest from reference TRBV2 and TRBJ1-3): EPEVTQTPSHQVTQMGQEVILRCVPISNHLYFYWYRQILGQKVEFLVSFYNNEISEKSEIFDDQFSVERPDGSNFTLKIRSTKLEDSAMYFCASSDRSRNTIYFGEGSWLTVV.

As to this clonotype: A much larger clone lies one base from this, so it may be a read error. This chain uses TRBV12-3 or TRBV12-4 with TRBJ2-2; no reliable D call. The V end lost 3 bases, the J end lost 0 bases, and 11 bases lay between the germline ends. The length of the CDR3 is 16 residues. For the CDR3, the DNA is TGTGCCAGCAGTTTGTTCACTTGCTCGAACACCGGGGAGCTGTTTTTT. Residues: CASSLFTCSNTGELFF.

V and J are TRBV6-2 or TRBV6-3 and TRBJ2-7; D may be TRBD1 or TRBD2 (5 bases each). From germline, CDR1 is MNHEY and CDR2 SVGEGT. This CDR3 has 14 residues. The V and J ends lost 7 bases and 4 bases respectively, with 17 bases between them. CDR3 region: CASNRDIGGYEQYF. CDR3 coding DNA: TGTGCCAGCAACCGCGATATTGGGGGTTACGAGCAGTACTTC.

The rearrangement uses TRBV18 and TRBJ1-2; D ambiguous. Germline-derived CDR1 and CDR2 are KGHSH and LQKENI. Trimming pared 5 bases from V and 2 bases from J, leaving 15 bases between. The CDR3 has 15 amino acids. CDR3 coding DNA: TGTGCCAGCTCATCCACCCCGGGCCCCAACTATGGCTACACCTTC. Translation: CASSSTPGPNYGYTF.

The J gene is TRBJ2-4, the V gene TRBV12-3 or TRBV12-4, with 12 positions matching TRBD2. Trimming cost V 2 bases and J 2 bases; bases outside gene matches: 4. The CDR3 has 17 residues. The CDR3 DNA sequence: TGTGCCAGCAGTTTATTAGGACTAGCGGGGACCAAAAACATTCAGTACTTC. Translated, it gives CASSLLGLAGTKNIQYF.

The chain recombines TRBV9 with TRBJ1-1; a weak D match, TRBD1 (6 bases). In germline, CDR1 is SGDLS, CDR2 YYNGEE. The CDR3 consists of 14 residues. Trimming stripped 0 bases from V and 5 bases from J, with 11 bases between. The CDR3 nucleotides are TGTGCCAGCAGCGTAGGACAGGTAGGGACTGAAGCTTTCTTT. It translates to CASSVGQVGTEAFF. Variable domain in full (rest from reference TRBV9 and TRBJ1-1): DSGVTQTPKHLITATGQRVTLRCSPRSGDLSVYWYQQSLDQGLQFLIQYYNGEERAKGNILERFSAQQFPDLHSELNLSSLELGDSALYFCASSVGQVGTEAFFGQGTRLTVV.

The V call is TRBV6-2 or TRBV6-3, the J call TRBJ2-1, with 12 bases matching TRBD1. This CDR3 has 15 amino acids. Per the germline V gene, CDR1 is MNHEY and CDR2 is SVGEGT. V lost 2 bases and J lost 7; bases outside the gene matches: 3. DNA for the CDR3: TGTGCCAGCAGTTACGCGGGACAGGGGGCTAATGAGCAGTTCTTC. Translating gives CASSYAGQGANEQFF.

This clonotype was counted ten times or more. The J gene is TRBJ1-1, the V gene TRBV29-1; 8 nucleotides align to TRBD1. V shed 7 bases, J shed 5 bases, and the junction held 12 bases outside the gene matches. Per germline, CDR1 SQVTM and CDR2 ANQGSEA. The CDR3 is 14 amino acids. CDR3 DNA sequence: TGCAGCGCCTCTCCTGGACAGGGTCGGACTGAAGCTTTCTTT. It translates to CSASPGQGRTEAFF.

V gene TRBV5-5 combines with J gene TRBJ2-3; 10 bases agree with TRBD2. The CDR3 spans 17 residues. CDR1 SGHKS and CDR2 YYEKEE come from the germline V gene (reference sequence). The junction had 7 bases not matched to a gene; V was cut back by 0 bases and J by 3 bases. CDR3 residues: CASSLAWSGGATDTQYF. DNA for the CDR3: TGTGCCAGCAGCTTGGCCTGGAGCGGGGGGGCAACAGATACGCAGTATTTT.

CDR3 sequence (DNA): TGCGCCAGCAGCTTGGAGGCTAGCGGGATCACCTACAATGAGCAGTTCTTC. It codes for CASSLEASGITYNEQFF. V and J are TRBV5-1 and TRBJ2-1, with TRBD2 matching over 9 bases. CDR1 is SGHRS, CDR2 YFSETQ, per germline. The V segment lost 0 bases and the J segment 2 bases; nucleotides outside the gene matches: 6. The CDR3 runs 17 residues.

This clonotype was counted between two and nine times. The chain joins TRBV4-1 to TRBJ2-4; 15 positions agree with TRBD2. The CDR3 covers 23 residues. The germline gives CDR1 MGHRA, CDR2 YSYEKL. Losses at the gene ends were 0 bases for V and 1 base for J; bases not matched to a gene: 16. The CDR3 loop is CASSQDGRRSGTSGRLAKNIQYF. The CDR3 coding sequence is TGCGCCAGCAGCCAAGATGGTCGTAGGTCTGGGACTAGCGGGAGGTTGGCCAAAAACATTCAGTACTTC.

The rearrangement uses TRBV6-5 and TRBJ2-7; D gene uncertain. V shed 6 bases and J shed 3 bases, with 9 bases lying between them. The CDR3 covers 12 residues. Germline CDR1 and CDR2: MNHEY and SVGAGI. The CDR3 loop reads CASRRQDYEQYF. CDR3 DNA: TGTGCCAGCAGGCGCCAGGACTACGAGCAGTACTTC.

CDR3: CASSLLGQGANEKLFF. The CDR3 nucleotides read TGCGCCAGCAGCCTCCTGGGACAGGGGGCTAATGAAAAACTGTTTTTT. The chain joins TRBV4-3 to TRBJ1-4; 11 bases fit TRBD1. This CDR3 contains 16 residues. Germline assignment: CDR1 LGHNA and CDR2 YSLEER. The ends lost 4 bases at V and 3 bases at J; junction bases unmatched: 4.